This T cell receptor (beta chain) was captured by sequencing in a study of blood T cells in healthy people across ages. The use of a sample-barcoded 5' primer and a J-beta primer mix characterized a second PCR of roughly 6 to 11 cycles. Each cDNA molecule, via a template-switch adaptor with 12 random nucleotides, was tagged. One entry per CDR3 protein, called by TCRdb with MiXCR from the 5' RACE reads. Among hundreds of thousands of distinct CDR3 sequences listed, roughly a quarter were seen once. Study results and caveats: A conclusive naive versus antigen-experienced comparison was prevented by the unsorted PBMCs.

The V end lost 6 bases, the J end lost 3 bases, and 21 bases lay between the germline ends. This CDR3 contains 16 residues. Germline V gives CDR1 SNHLY, CDR2 FYNNEI. About this clonotype: Its matching antigen is unknown.

Separately, the same data were catalogued under a study of T cells of mothers and their children. That study adds: Study donors consisted of three healthy Caucasian mothers and their six children. Thymic selection molds TCR recombination products alike in related and unrelated pairs.

The chain is built from TRBV2 and TRBJ2-7; a weak D match, TRBD1 (6 bases). The source material was blood. This TCR was sampled from a boy between 2 and 10 years old in good health. The CDR3 region is CASSQENMGQGYEQYF. The DNA of the CDR3 is TGTGCCAGCAGCCAAGAGAATATGGGACAAGGCTACGAGCAGTACTTC. The full variable domain, completed using reference TRBV2 and TRBJ2-7, is EPEVTQTPSHQVTQMGQEVILRCVPISNHLYFYWYRQILGQKVEFLVSFYNNEISEKSEIFDDQFSVERPDGSNFTLKIRSTKLEDSAMYFCASSQENMGQGYEQYFGPGTRLTVT.